This section outlines one T cell receptor beta chain sequence together with its context. CDR1 and CDR2 from the germline V gene are SGHTA and FQGNSA. The CDR3 is 14 residues long. V lost 6 bases to trimming and J lost 4 bases, with 15 bases between them. This sample stems from a study of blood T cell repertoires in COVID-19. About the research overall: Donors in the United States, Italy and Spain gave samples during acute or convalescent COVID-19. Sources were T cells, B-cell-depleted T cells, or PBMCs; the material itself was cDNA or gDNA.

As originally analysed: Counts of nucleated cells, estimated from reference gene primer amplification, were obtained. Profiled with immunoSEQ multiplex PCR; TCRdb holds only in-frame clones, not every one. V and J calls and clone size are given by that table; D and trimming were obtained from the DNA. The sample has about 250,000 clones, approximately 86% seen once. This chain connects TRBV7-2 to TRBJ2-5; D unclear. The sequence derives from a woman aged 60 to 75 who had recovered from COVID-19. The sample was peripheral blood. The CDR3 nucleotides read TGTGCCAGCAGACAACAATCGGGTGGAGAGACCCAGTACTTC. The encoded protein is CASRQQSGGETQYF. Based on the CDR3 plus reference TRBV7-2 and TRBJ2-5, the full variable domain is GAGVSQSPSNKVTEKGKDVELRCDPISGHTALYWYRQSLGQGLEFLIYFQGNSAPDKSGLPSDRFSAERTGGSVSTLTIQRTQQEDSAVYLCASRQQSGGETQYFGPGTRLLVL.